This passage covers 16 T cell receptor beta chains from one sample sequenced in a study of T cells in Graves' hyperthyroidism and ophthalmopathy. Researchers took RNA transcripts and amplified the TCR beta CDR3 regions from them. The TCR CDR3 was amplified in a first-round RT-PCR using the HTBI primer set. TCRdb reprocessed the multiplex PCR reads with MiXCR, giving one entry per CDR3 protein. The table records about 640,000 distinct CDR3 sequences, 20% of them present only once. Sequencing input: blood. Every receptor here comes from a man aged 25-45 years with Graves' ophthalmopathy.

The chain links TRBV15 to TRBJ2-2; the D is unclear. The CDR3 is made up of 14 amino acids. V shed 0 bases and J shed 4 bases, with 6 bases lying between them. The germline V gene has CDR1 LNHNV and CDR2 YYDKDF (reference sequence). The CDR3 region has the DNA TGTGCCACCAGCAGAGATCAAACCACCGGGGAGCTGTTTTTT. This codes for CATSRDQTTGELFF.

CDR3 amino acids: CASSSHRGLTSGPQETQYF. CDR3 DNA sequence: TGTGCCAGCAGCTCACACAGGGGGCTAACTAGCGGGCCTCAAGAGACCCAGTACTTC. The genes are TRBV7-8 and TRBJ2-5; either TRBD1 or TRBD2 may fit D (9 bases each). The CDR3 extends over 19 amino acids. In germline, CDR1 is SGHVS, CDR2 FQNEAQ. V lost 4 bases to trimming and J lost 2 bases, with 26 bases between them.

This clonotype appeared a few times. This chain uses TRBV2 with TRBJ2-1; 11 bases line up with TRBD2. Trimming cost V 2 bases and J 3 bases; bases outside gene matches: 6. CDR1 and CDR2 from the germline V gene are SNHLY and FYNNEI. This CDR3 is 17 amino acids long. Written as DNA, the CDR3 is TGTGCCAGCAGTGAAAGTCTAGCGGGAGGTTTCTACAATGAGCAGTTCTTC. It translates to CASSESLAGGFYNEQFF.

Only a few counts were recorded for this clonotype. V is TRBV2 and J is TRBJ1-6; perhaps TRBD1 as D (5 bases). The CDR3 totals 16 residues. The V and J ends lost 2 bases and 7 bases respectively, with 15 bases between them. Germline V gives CDR1 SNHLY, CDR2 FYNNEI. Written as DNA, the CDR3 is TGTGCCAGCAGTGAAACCCCCGGGGCGACGAATTCACCCCTCCACTTT. Protein sequence: CASSETPGATNSPLHF.

This chain links TRBV5-4 with TRBJ2-5; TRBD2 matches at 11 bases. Germline CDR1 and CDR2: SGHNT and YYREEE (reference sequence). This CDR3 has 16 residues. V shed 3 bases and J 5 bases; nucleotides not matched to a gene: 9. The DNA of the CDR3 is TGTGCCAGCAGCTCAGCTAGCGGGAGGCCAGGGGAGACCCAGTACTTC. Its protein product is CASSSASGRPGETQYF.

The rearrangement uses TRBV6-2 or TRBV6-3 and TRBJ2-7; possible D gene TRBD2, 5 bases. The CDR3 is 14 residues long. V lost 6 bases, J lost 5 bases, and 17 bases lay in between. Germline CDR1 reads MNHEY; CDR2 reads SVGEGT. This CDR3 is CASSFGLQPDEQYF. CDR3 sequence (DNA): TGTGCCAGCAGCTTCGGACTGCAGCCCGACGAGCAGTACTTC.

This chain uses TRBV4-1 with TRBJ1-2; D gene uncertain. The CDR3 spans 14 residues. Trimming removed 5 bases at V and 0 bases at J, with 10 bases between. Germline V lookup: CDR1 MGHRA, CDR2 YSYEKL. DNA for the CDR3: TGCGCCAGCAGCACACGGACGTCTAACTATGGCTACACCTTC. Residues: CASSTRTSNYGYTF.

This clonotype was observed a handful of times. The V gene is TRBV7-9, the J gene TRBJ2-2; 7 bases agree with TRBD2. CDR1 and CDR2 from the germline V gene are SEHNR and FQNEAQ (reference sequence). V shed 5 bases and J 6 bases; nucleotides not matched to a gene: 3. The CDR3 spans 13 residues. The CDR3 here is CASSERGPGELFF. CDR3 in DNA: TGTGCCAGCAGCGAGCGGGGCCCCGGGGAGCTGTTTTTT.

The chain combines TRBV19 with TRBJ2-2; perhaps TRBD2 as D (5 bases). Germline assignment: CDR1 LNHDA and CDR2 SQIVND (reference sequence). V lost 6 bases to trimming and J lost 9 bases, with 11 bases between them. This CDR3 is built from 12 residues. This CDR3 reads CASSRDERELFF. The CDR3 bases are TGTGCCAGTAGCCGGGATGAACGGGAGCTGTTTTTT.

The gene calls are TRBV19 and TRBJ1-1; perhaps TRBD1 as D (5 bases). Trimming pared 3 bases from V and 1 base from J, leaving 18 bases between. The CDR3 totals 17 residues. Germline V CDR1 and CDR2: LNHDA, SQIVND (reference sequence). Here the CDR3 DNA reads TGTGCCAGTAGTATCGGGTTTGCGGGGCGGGCGAACACTGAAGCTTTCTTT. It yields the protein CASSIGFAGRANTEAFF.

This clonotype was seen ten or more times. This chain's CDR3 is CASSDLAGTGDSPLHF. The CDR3 nucleotides are TGTGCCAGCAGTGATTTGGCCGGGACAGGGGATTCACCCCTCCACTTT. The chain employs TRBV2 and TRBJ1-6, with TRBD1 matching 10 bases. CDR3 size: 16 residues. Looked up from germline, CDR1 is SNHLY and CDR2 is FYNNEI. V trimming: 3 bases; J trimming: 8 bases; junction bases outside the gene matches: 7.

The DNA of the CDR3 is TGTGCCAGCAGCTTGGCGGGACAGGGGGGCTATGGCTACACCTTC. Translating it yields CASSLAGQGGYGYTF. The V call is TRBV5-4, the J call TRBJ1-2; TRBD1 matches 11 bases. The CDR3 has 15 amino acids. V lost 0 bases, J lost 4 bases, and 2 bases stayed unmatched. The germline V gene encodes CDR1 SGHNT and CDR2 YYREEE (reference sequence).

This clonotype was observed many times. The chain carries TRBV5-1 and TRBJ2-7; D gene uncertain. Germline V lookup: CDR1 SGHRS, CDR2 YFSETQ. The CDR3 extends over 15 amino acids. Trimming took off 2 bases at V and 2 bases at J, with 14 bases between the two ends. The chain's CDR3 is CASSFTFSPAYEQYF. In DNA form, the CDR3 reads TGCGCCAGCAGCTTTACTTTTTCGCCCGCCTACGAGCAGTACTTC.

This clonotype was counted only a few times. V gene TRBV30 combines with J gene TRBJ1-4; D unresolved. The CDR3 loop spans 13 amino acids. V lost 2 bases and J 8 bases, leaving 12 bases between the germline ends. Germline CDR1 GTSNPN, CDR2 SVGIG (reference sequence). This CDR3 is CAWSFRQAEKLFF. CDR3 nucleotides: TGTGCCTGGAGTTTCAGGCAGGCGGAAAAACTGTTTTTT.

This clonotype showed up many times. This chain links TRBV6-1 with TRBJ2-3; 9 nucleotides match TRBD2. Germline-derived CDR1 and CDR2 are MNHNS and SASEGT. Trimming cost V 0 bases and J 2 bases; bases outside gene matches: 6. The CDR3 is 17 amino acids. Here the CDR3 DNA reads TGTGCCAGCAGTGAAGCCGGGACTAGCAGTCTCACAGATACGCAGTATTTT. Translation: CASSEAGTSSLTDTQYF.

A few counts support this clonotype. The chain has TRBV20-1 and TRBJ2-3; perhaps TRBD2 as D (5 bases). V was pared by 6 bases and J by 1 base, with 5 bases between. Germline-derived CDR1 and CDR2 are DFQATT and SNEGSKA (reference sequence). This CDR3 is built from 11 residues. This CDR3 reads CSAGGTDTQYF. CDR3 DNA: TGCAGTGCCGGGGGCACAGATACGCAGTATTTT.